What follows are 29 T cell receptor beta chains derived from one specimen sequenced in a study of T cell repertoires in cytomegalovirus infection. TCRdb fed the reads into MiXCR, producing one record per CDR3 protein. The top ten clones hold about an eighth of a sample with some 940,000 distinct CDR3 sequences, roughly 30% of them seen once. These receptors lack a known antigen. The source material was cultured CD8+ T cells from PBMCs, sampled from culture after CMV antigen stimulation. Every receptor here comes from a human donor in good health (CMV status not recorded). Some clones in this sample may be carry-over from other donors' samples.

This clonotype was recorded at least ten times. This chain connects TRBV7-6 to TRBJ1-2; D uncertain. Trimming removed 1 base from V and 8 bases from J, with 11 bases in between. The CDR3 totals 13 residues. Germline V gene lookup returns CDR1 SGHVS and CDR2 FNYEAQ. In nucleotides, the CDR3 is TGTGCCAGCAGCTTAGGTGGAGGCGCAGGCTACACCTTC. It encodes CASSLGGGAGYTF.

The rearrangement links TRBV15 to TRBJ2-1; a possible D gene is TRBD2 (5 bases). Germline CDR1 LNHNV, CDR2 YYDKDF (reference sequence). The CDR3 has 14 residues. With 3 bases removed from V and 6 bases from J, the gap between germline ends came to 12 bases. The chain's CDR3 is CATSSRTLFNEQFF. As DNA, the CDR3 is TGTGCCACCAGCAGCCGGACTTTGTTCAATGAGCAGTTCTTC.

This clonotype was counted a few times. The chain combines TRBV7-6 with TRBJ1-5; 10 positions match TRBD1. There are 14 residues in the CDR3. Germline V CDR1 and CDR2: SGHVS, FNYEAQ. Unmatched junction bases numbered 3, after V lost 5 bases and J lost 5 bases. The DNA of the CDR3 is TGTGCCAGCAGCATAGGGACAGGGGATCAGCCCCAGCATTTT. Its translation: CASSIGTGDQPQHF.

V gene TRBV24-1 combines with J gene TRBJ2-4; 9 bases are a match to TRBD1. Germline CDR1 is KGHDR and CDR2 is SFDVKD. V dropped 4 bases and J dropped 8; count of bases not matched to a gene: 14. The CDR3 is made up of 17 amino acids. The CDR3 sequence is CATSDPGQGVQGDIQYF. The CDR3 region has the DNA TGTGCCACCAGTGACCCGGGACAGGGAGTGCAAGGGGACATTCAGTACTTC.

CDR3 coding DNA: TGTGCCAGCATAGAGTCTTTGGACAGAATGAACACTGAAGCTTTCTTT. Residues: CASIESLDRMNTEAFF. This sequence joins TRBV5-5 and TRBJ1-1; D might be TRBD1 (6 bases). The CDR3 contains 16 residues. Germline V CDR1 and CDR2: SGHKS, YYEKEE (reference sequence). Trimming removed 6 bases from V and 0 bases from J, with 18 bases in between.

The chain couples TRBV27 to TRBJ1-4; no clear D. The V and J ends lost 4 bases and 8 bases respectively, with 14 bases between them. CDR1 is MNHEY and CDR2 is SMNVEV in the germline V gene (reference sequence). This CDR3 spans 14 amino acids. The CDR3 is CASSSAGIGEKLFF. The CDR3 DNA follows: TGTGCCAGCAGTTCTGCCGGGATCGGGGAAAAACTGTTTTTT.

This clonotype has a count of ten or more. CDR3 in amino acids: CASSLGGPLDTEAFF. CDR3 in DNA: TGTGCCAGCAGCTTAGGGGGGCCTCTCGACACTGAAGCTTTCTTT. The rearrangement links TRBV7-6 to TRBJ1-1, with D possibly being TRBD1 (6 bases). V was cut by 1 base and J by 3 bases, with 12 bases left in between. The CDR3 has 15 amino acids. Germline CDR1 is SGHVS and CDR2 is FNYEAQ. Filled out from reference TRBV7-6 and TRBJ1-1, the complete variable domain reads GAGVSQSPRYKVTKRGQDVALRCDPISGHVSLYWYRQALGQGPEFLTYFNYEAQQDKSGLPNDRFSAERPEGSISTLTIQRTEQRDSAMYRCASSLGGPLDTEAFFGQGTRLTVV.

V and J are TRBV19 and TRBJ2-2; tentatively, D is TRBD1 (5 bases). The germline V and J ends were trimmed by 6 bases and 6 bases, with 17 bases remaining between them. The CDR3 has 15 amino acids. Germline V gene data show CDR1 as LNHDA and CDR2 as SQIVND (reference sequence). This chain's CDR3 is CASSDRVVAAGELFF. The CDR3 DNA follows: TGTGCCAGTAGCGACAGAGTGGTAGCCGCCGGGGAGCTGTTTTTT.

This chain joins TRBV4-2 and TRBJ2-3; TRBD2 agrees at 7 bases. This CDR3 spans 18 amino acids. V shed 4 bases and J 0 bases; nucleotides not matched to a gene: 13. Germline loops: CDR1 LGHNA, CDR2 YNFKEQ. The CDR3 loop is CASSPPAGFTSSTDTQYF. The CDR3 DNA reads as TGTGCCAGCAGCCCCCCAGCGGGGTTCACTTCTAGCACAGATACGCAGTATTTT.

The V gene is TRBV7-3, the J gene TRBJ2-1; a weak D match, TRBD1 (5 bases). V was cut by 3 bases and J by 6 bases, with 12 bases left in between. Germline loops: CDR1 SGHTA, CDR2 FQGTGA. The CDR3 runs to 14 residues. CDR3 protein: CASSFTKGINEQFF. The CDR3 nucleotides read TGTGCCAGCAGCTTTACTAAGGGGATCAATGAGCAGTTCTTC.

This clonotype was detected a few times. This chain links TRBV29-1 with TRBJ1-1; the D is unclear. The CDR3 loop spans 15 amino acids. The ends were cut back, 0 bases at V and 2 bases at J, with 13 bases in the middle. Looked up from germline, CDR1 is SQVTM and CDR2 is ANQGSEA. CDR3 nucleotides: TGCAGCGTTGAAGATCAGCAGTGGCCCAACACTGAAGCTTTCTTT. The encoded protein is CSVEDQQWPNTEAFF.

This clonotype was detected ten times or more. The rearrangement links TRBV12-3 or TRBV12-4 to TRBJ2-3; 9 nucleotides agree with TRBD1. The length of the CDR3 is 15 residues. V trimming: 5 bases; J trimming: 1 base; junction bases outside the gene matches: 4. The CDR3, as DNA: TGTGCCAGCAGTGCCACAGGGGGCGGCACAGATACGCAGTATTTT. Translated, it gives CASSATGGGTDTQYF.

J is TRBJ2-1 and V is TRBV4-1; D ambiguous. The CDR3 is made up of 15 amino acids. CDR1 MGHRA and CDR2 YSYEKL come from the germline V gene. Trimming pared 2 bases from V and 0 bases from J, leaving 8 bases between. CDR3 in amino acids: CASSQSPYSYNEQFF. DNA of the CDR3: TGCGCCAGCAGCCAATCTCCGTACTCCTACAATGAGCAGTTCTTC.

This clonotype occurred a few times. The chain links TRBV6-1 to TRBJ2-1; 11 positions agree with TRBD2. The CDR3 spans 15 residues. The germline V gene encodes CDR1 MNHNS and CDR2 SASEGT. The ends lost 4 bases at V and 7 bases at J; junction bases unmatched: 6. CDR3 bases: TGTGCCAGCAGTGCACTAGCGGGGGCAGGGAATGAGCAGTTCTTC. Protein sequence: CASSALAGAGNEQFF.

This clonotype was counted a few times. In nucleotides, the CDR3 is TGTGCCACCCGACAGGGGGATCAGCCCCAGCATTTT. Translating gives CATRQGDQPQHF. The J gene is TRBJ1-5, the V gene TRBV19; 9 bases map to TRBD1. The CDR3 extends over 12 amino acids. Germline assignment: CDR1 LNHDA and CDR2 SQIVND (reference sequence). Trimming took 10 bases from V and 5 from J; bases not matched to a gene: 3.

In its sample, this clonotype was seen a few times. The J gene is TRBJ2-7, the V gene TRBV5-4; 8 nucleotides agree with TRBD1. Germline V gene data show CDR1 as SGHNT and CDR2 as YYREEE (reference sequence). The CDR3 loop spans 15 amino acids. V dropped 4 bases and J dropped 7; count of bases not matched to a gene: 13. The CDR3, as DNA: TGTGCCAGCAGCCCGGAACCAGGGGGCGTGGGGGAGCAGTACTTC. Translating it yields CASSPEPGGVGEQYF.

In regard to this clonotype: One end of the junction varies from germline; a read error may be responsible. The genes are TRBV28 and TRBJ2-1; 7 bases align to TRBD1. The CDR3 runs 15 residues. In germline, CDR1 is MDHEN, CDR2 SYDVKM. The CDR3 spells CAGSPADRARDEQFF. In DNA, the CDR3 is TGTGCCGGCAGTCCAGCCGACAGGGCCCGGGATGAGCAGTTCTTC.

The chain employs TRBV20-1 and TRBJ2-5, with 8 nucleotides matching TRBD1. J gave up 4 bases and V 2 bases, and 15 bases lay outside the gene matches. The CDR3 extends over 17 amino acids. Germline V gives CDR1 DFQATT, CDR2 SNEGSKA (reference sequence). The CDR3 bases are TGCAGTGCTAGATCTCCAACGGACAGGGCTGAGGGAGAGACCCAGTACTTC. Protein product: CSARSPTDRAEGETQYF.

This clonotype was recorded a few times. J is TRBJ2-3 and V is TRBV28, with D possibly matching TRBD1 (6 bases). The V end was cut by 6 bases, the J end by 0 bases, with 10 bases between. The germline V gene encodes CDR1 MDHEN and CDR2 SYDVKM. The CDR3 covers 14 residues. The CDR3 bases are TGTGCCAGCAGAACAGGGTACAGCACAGATACGCAGTATTTT. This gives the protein CASRTGYSTDTQYF.

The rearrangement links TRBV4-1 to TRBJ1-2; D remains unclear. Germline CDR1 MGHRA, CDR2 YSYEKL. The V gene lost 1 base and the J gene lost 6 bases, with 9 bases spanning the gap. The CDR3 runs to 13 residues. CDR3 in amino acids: CASSQGGKNGYTF. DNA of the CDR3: TGCGCCAGCAGCCAAGGTGGTAAGAATGGCTACACCTTC.

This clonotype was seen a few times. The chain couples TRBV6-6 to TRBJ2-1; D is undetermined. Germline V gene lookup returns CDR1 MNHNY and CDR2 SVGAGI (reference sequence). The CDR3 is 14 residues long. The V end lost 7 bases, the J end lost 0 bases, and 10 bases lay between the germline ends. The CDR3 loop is CASTDTYSYNEQFF. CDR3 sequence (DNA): TGTGCCAGCACTGACACGTACTCCTACAATGAGCAGTTCTTC.

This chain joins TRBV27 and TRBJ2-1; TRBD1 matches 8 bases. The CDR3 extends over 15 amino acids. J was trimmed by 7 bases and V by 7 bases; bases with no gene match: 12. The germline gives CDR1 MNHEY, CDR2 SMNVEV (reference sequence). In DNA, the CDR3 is TGTGCCAGCACCATCGGAGGACAGGGCTTGAATGAGCAGTTCTTC. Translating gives CASTIGGQGLNEQFF.

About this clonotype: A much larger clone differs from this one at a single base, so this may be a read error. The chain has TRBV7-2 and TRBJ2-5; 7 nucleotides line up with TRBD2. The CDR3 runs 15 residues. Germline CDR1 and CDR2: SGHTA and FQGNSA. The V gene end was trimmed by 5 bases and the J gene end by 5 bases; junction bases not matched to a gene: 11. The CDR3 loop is CASSKTSARRETQYF. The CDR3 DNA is TGTGCCAGCAGCAAAACTAGCGCGCGTCGGGAGACCCAGTACTTC.

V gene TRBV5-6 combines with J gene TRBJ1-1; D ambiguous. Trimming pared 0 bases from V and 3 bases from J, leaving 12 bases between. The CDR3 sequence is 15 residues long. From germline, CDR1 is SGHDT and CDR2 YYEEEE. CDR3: CASSLGGFLDTEAFF. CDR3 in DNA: TGTGCCAGCAGCTTGGGAGGCTTCCTCGACACTGAAGCTTTCTTT.

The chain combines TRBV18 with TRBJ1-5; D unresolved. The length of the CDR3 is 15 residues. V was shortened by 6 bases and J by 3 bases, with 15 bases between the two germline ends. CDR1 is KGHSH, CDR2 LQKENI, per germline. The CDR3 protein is CASSPPEALNQPQHF. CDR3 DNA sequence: TGTGCCAGCTCTCCGCCGGAAGCACTCAATCAGCCCCAGCATTTT.

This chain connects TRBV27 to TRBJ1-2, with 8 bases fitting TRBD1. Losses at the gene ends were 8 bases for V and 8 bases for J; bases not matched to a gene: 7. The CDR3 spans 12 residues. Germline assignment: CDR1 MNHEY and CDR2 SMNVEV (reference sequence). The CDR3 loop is CASSQGAEGYTF. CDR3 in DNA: TGTGCCAGCTCCCAGGGGGCTGAAGGCTACACCTTC.

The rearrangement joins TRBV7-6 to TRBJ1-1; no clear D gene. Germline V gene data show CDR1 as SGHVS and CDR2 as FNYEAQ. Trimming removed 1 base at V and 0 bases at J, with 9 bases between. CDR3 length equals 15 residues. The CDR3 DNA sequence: TGTGCCAGCAGCTTAGGCCTTAACCTGAACACTGAAGCTTTCTTT. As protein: CASSLGLNLNTEAFF.

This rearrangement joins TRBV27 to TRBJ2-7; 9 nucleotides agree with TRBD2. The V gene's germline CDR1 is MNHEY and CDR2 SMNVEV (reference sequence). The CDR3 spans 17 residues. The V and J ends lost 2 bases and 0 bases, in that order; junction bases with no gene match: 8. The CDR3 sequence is CASSLGLAGTLSYEQYF. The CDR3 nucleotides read TGTGCCAGCAGTTTAGGTCTAGCGGGGACCCTCTCCTACGAGCAGTACTTC.

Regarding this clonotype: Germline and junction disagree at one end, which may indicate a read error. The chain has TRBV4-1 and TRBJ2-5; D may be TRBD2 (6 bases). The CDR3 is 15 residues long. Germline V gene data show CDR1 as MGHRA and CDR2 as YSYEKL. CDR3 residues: CASSQVPAGPTAADF. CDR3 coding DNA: TGCGCCAGCAGCCAAGTTCCAGCGGGCCCCACCGCGGCTGACTTC.